This T cell receptor (beta chain) was captured in a study of blood T cell repertoires in COVID-19. On the study more broadly: The origin of the acute and convalescent COVID-19 samples was the United States, Italy and Spain. Sources were T cells, B-cell-depleted T cells, or PBMCs; the material itself was cDNA or gDNA.

Per the original data handling: Amplifying reference gene primers gave estimates of nucleated cell counts. Assay used: immunoSEQ multiplex PCR; TCRdb lists only in-frame clones, some missing. V and J calls and clone size come straight from that table; D and trimming were deduced from the DNA. The repertoire has tens of thousands of clones, approximately 90% of them found once; the top ten carry under 0.4%. Seattle patients were enrolled while actively infected and followed longitudinally. The V gene's germline CDR1 is LNHDA and CDR2 SQIVND (reference sequence). The CDR3 extends over 15 amino acids. Trimming pared 6 bases from V and 0 bases from J, leaving 13 bases between.

The specimen was peripheral blood. This chain connects TRBV19 to TRBJ2-3, with a tentative D call TRBD2 (5 bases). The receptor comes from a man between 45 and 60 years old with COVID-19, enrolled during active disease. CDR3 sequence (DNA): TGTGCCAGTAGCCTGGACTCTTCTAGCACAGATACGCAGTATTTT. It is translated as CASSLDSSSTDTQYF.